Below are 17 T cell receptor beta chains sequenced from a single sample in a study of Graves' ophthalmopathy and Graves' hyperthyroidism. TCR beta CDR3 regions were amplified from RNA transcripts. In the first round, RT-PCR was carried out with HTBI primers, and a multiplex PCR formed the second round. TCRdb analysed the multiplex PCR reads with MiXCR anew, one entry per CDR3 protein. In the table there are more than 1,000,000 distinct CDR3 sequences, about 38% of which are singletons. What was sequenced was peripheral blood or thyroid tissue (not recorded which). These receptors were obtained from an adult man with Graves' hyperthyroidism.

J is TRBJ2-3 and V is TRBV7-8; D could derive from TRBD1 or TRBD2 (5 bases each). The germline V gene encodes CDR1 SGHVS and CDR2 FQNEAQ. The CDR3 runs 15 residues. V lost 3 bases, J lost 1 base, and 11 bases lay in between. The CDR3 loop is CASSFSRDRTDTQYF. The CDR3 DNA reads TGTGCCAGCAGCTTTTCAAGGGACCGCACAGATACGCAGTATTTT.

In its sample, this clonotype was seen a few times. This sequence joins TRBV30 and TRBJ1-1, with D uncertain. V was trimmed by 0 bases and J by 0 bases, leaving 5 bases between them. Germline CDR1 GTSNPN, CDR2 SVGIG (reference sequence). The CDR3 covers 13 residues. CDR3 bases: TGTGCCTGGAGTGTAGGGTTGAACACTGAAGCTTTCTTT. It is translated as CAWSVGLNTEAFF.

The table lists this clonotype with many counts. The chain links TRBV2 to TRBJ1-5, with unresolved D. Trimming took off 1 base at V and 6 bases at J, with 7 bases between the two ends. Germline values: CDR1 SNHLY, CDR2 FYNNEI. The CDR3 consists of 13 residues. The CDR3 here is CASSEGVRQPQHF. The CDR3 coding sequence is TGTGCCAGCAGTGAAGGGGTACGTCAGCCCCAGCATTTT.

This clonotype appeared many times. The genes are TRBV19 and TRBJ1-3, with TRBD1 as a possible D gene (5 bases). This CDR3 is 16 amino acids long. CDR1 and CDR2 (germline): LNHDA, SQIVND (reference sequence). The V gene lost 3 bases and the J gene lost 0 bases, with 12 bases spanning the gap. The CDR3 protein is CASSILTERSGNTIYF. For the CDR3, the DNA is TGTGCCAGTAGTATCCTGACAGAGCGCTCTGGAAACACCATATATTTT. Supplemented by reference TRBV19 and TRBJ1-3, the full variable domain reads DGGITQSPKYLFRKEGQNVTLSCEQNLNHDAMYWYRQDPGQGLRLIYYSQIVNDFQKGDIAEGYSVSREKKESFPLTVTSAQKNPTAFYLCASSILTERSGNTIYFGEGSWLTVV.

The V gene is TRBV30, the J gene TRBJ1-6, with 10 bases lining up with TRBD1. Looked up from germline, CDR1 is GTSNPN and CDR2 is SVGIG (reference sequence). V gave up 5 bases and J gave up 3 bases; unmatched junction bases: 10. This CDR3 is 17 amino acids long. CDR3 loop: CAWDADRGVNYNSPLHF. The CDR3 DNA reads as TGTGCCTGGGACGCGGACAGGGGGGTAAACTATAATTCACCCCTCCACTTT.

This rearrangement joins TRBV25-1 to TRBJ2-5, with D perhaps matching TRBD1 (5 bases). Germline assignment: CDR1 MGHDK and CDR2 SYGVNS. V was clipped by 6 bases and J by 6 bases, with 11 bases between them. The CDR3 consists of 12 residues. The CDR3 sequence: CASRGVGKTQYF. In nucleotides, the CDR3 is TGTGCCAGCAGAGGGGTAGGGAAGACCCAGTACTTC.

The J gene is TRBJ1-1, the V gene TRBV5-4; TRBD1 is a possible D gene (5 bases). V was clipped by 0 bases and J by 1 base, with 10 bases between them. The CDR3 is 15 amino acids. Germline values: CDR1 SGHNT, CDR2 YYREEE (reference sequence). The CDR3 loop reads CASSLGRGWNTEAFF. CDR3 nucleotides: TGTGCCAGCAGCTTGGGACGGGGGTGGAACACTGAAGCTTTCTTT.

Comments on this clonotype: No conserved phenylalanine or tryptophan ends this CDR3, so it is likely a read error. It is unclear where the CDR3 begins or ends on the DNA, so no DNA is shown, and the CDR3 is as TCRdb lists it. This rearrangement joins TRBV7-2 to TRBJ2-7; the table calls TRBD1, which could not be checked here. The CDR3 length is 8 residues, termini included. Germline V lookup: CDR1 SGHTA, CDR2 FQGNSA. CDR3 in amino acids: CASSQYRG.

This clonotype occurred a few times. V and J are TRBV12-3 or TRBV12-4 and TRBJ2-7, with a weak D call TRBD1 (6 bases). The V gene lost 3 bases and the J gene lost 3 bases, with 12 bases spanning the gap. This CDR3 has 14 amino acids. The CDR3 DNA follows: TGTGCCAGCAGTTTTTCTTACAGGGACTACGAGCAGTACTTC. Protein sequence: CASSFSYRDYEQYF.

The chain couples TRBV7-9 to TRBJ1-1; tentatively, D is TRBD1 (5 bases). The CDR3 is 16 amino acids. The germline CDR1 and CDR2 sequences are SEHNR and FQNEAQ (reference sequence). Trimming pared 5 bases from V and 7 bases from J, leaving 23 bases between. CDR3 in DNA: TGTGCCAGCAGCAGAAGGGCCTCCCGGGGGGTGGTTGAAGCTTTCTTT. Amino acids: CASSRRASRGVVEAFF.

Notes on this clonotype: Its ends do not fully match the called genes, so a read error is possible. The J gene is TRBJ1-5, the V gene TRBV12-3 or TRBV12-4; 11 bases map to TRBD1. This CDR3 comprises 17 residues. DNA of the CDR3: TGTACCAGCAGTTTGAATACGGGACAGGGGGTCAATCAGCCCCAGCATTTT. It translates to CTSSLNTGQGVNQPQHF.

A note on this clonotype: Germline and junction disagree at one end, which may indicate a read error. V and J are TRBV7-9 and TRBJ2-1, with 8 bases fitting TRBD2. Germline V gene lookup returns CDR1 SEHNR and CDR2 FQNEAQ (reference sequence). The CDR3 spans 17 residues. The CDR3 DNA is TGCGCCAGCAGCTTGTTAACTAGCGGACTAGGTAGTAATGAGCAGTTCTTC. It yields the protein CASSLLTSGLGSNEQFF.

The rearrangement uses TRBV20-1 and TRBJ2-5; tentatively, D is TRBD1 (6 bases). Trimming shortened V by 6 bases and J by 9 bases, and 23 bases separated the two germline ends. Looked up from germline, CDR1 is DFQATT and CDR2 is SNEGSKA (reference sequence). CDR3 size: 14 residues. The CDR3 coding sequence is TGCAGTGCCTCCGCCGGTGGGGGCAATCAGCCCCAGTACTTC. It yields the protein CSASAGGGNQPQYF.

This rearrangement joins TRBV7-2 to TRBJ2-7; 11 nucleotides match TRBD1. The CDR3 extends over 14 amino acids. Germline trimming cut 5 bases from V and 6 bases from J; bases unmatched to any gene: 6. Germline loops: CDR1 SGHTA, CDR2 FQGNSA. The CDR3: CASSPDGQGAEQYF. DNA for the CDR3: TGTGCCAGCAGCCCTGATGGACAGGGGGCCGAGCAGTACTTC.

This sequence joins TRBV6-5 and TRBJ2-7, with D tentatively TRBD1 (6 bases). Trimming removed 5 bases at V and 2 bases at J, with 10 bases between. This CDR3 spans 13 amino acids. Per the germline V gene, CDR1 is MNHEY and CDR2 is SVGAGI. The CDR3 DNA reads TGTGCCAGCAGTCAGGGGTTCACCTACGAGCAGTACTTC. Translation gives CASSQGFTYEQYF.

This clonotype was counted at least ten times. This chain links TRBV6-5 with TRBJ2-7; D possibly corresponds to TRBD2 (5 bases). Trimming pared 2 bases from V and 2 bases from J, leaving 7 bases between. This CDR3 is built from 13 residues. Germline V gene data show CDR1 as MNHEY and CDR2 as SVGAGI. As DNA, the CDR3 is TGTGCCAGCAGTTACGGAGGCACCTACGAGCAGTACTTC. Translated: CASSYGGTYEQYF.

This clonotype showed up just a few times. The CDR3 bases are TGTGCCAGCAGTTACTCCGTAAGGGATTTTGTGACTTCACCCCTCCACTTT. It yields the protein CASSYSVRDFVTSPLHF. This chain joins TRBV6-6 and TRBJ1-6; no firm D call. Trimming shortened V by 0 bases and J by 9 bases, and 18 bases separated the two germline ends. The length of the CDR3 is 17 residues. Germline CDR1 reads MNHNY; CDR2 reads SVGAGI (reference sequence).